This TCR beta chain was documented in a study of identical twins. TCRdb re-called the 5' RACE reads with MiXCR, one entry per CDR3 protein. Among over 200,000 distinct CDR3 sequences, roughly a tenth were seen once, and the ten largest hold around 5%. V was pared by 4 bases and J by 1 base, with 5 bases between. The CDR3 covers 13 residues. The rearrangement joins TRBV12-3 or TRBV12-4 to TRBJ1-5; D remains unclear. The sequenced sample was memory (CD45RO+) T cells sorted from blood. This receptor was obtained from a woman in her late teens or twenties in good health. CDR3 nucleotides: TGTGCCAGCAGTTCTTGGAGCAATCAGCCCCAGCATTTT. The encoded protein is CASSSWSNQPQHF.